This record covers a single T cell receptor (beta chain). Its cognate antigen is unknown. The sample is drawn from a study of T cells expressing NK-cell markers. Across the whole study: Out of eight donors sequenced, seven tested HCMV-seropositive and the remaining one seronegative.

Study-level points and caveats: Questions lingered over whether expanded NKG2C+ T cell clones were HCMV-specific. About 1.0-8% of CD8+ T cells in six or seven donors belonged to dominant NKG2C+ clonotypes.

The germline V gene has CDR1 ENHRY and CDR2 SYGVKD. The CDR3 runs 14 residues. For each CDR3 protein, TCRdb gives one entry from its re-call of the 5' RACE reads, without DNA. The sample table includes 500,000 or so distinct CDR3 sequences. The clonotype comes from a young man in good health. The chain recombines TRBV10-3 with TRBJ2-1; lacking DNA, the TRBD1 call made by TCRdb goes unchecked. Source material: blood T cells: a sorted CD56 or NKG2C T cell subset, CD4+ or CD8+ T cells, or bulk PBMC T cells (not recorded which). CDR3 amino acids: CAISAIGTGDEQFF.